A selection of T cell receptor beta chains follows, all from one sample in a study of blood T cell repertoires in COVID-19. Profiled with immunoSEQ multiplex PCR; TCRdb holds only in-frame clones, not every one. The repertoire holds over 30,000 clones, less than 95% seen once, with roughly 1% in the top ten. The sequenced sample was peripheral blood. Source of these receptors: a man aged 65 to 79 with active or convalescent COVID-19. Each CDR3 is given with its conserved first and last residue. D genes are given only for firm matches. Clone size is stated in some rows and not others, as once, few, many or a class when expanded.

CDR3 length	clone size	V gene	D gene	J gene	CDR3 protein	CDR3 DNA
17	.	TRBV4-1	TRBD1	TRBJ1-2	CASRPRDRSTFNYGYTF	TGCGCCAGCAGGCCCAGGGACAGGAGTACCTTTAACTATGGCTACACCTTC
16	.	TRBV5-1	TRBD1	TRBJ1-4	CASSLGDRGHNEKLFF	TGCGCCAGCAGCTTGGGTGACAGGGGGCATAATGAAAAACTGTTTTTT
16	.	TRBV18	TRBD1	TRBJ1-4	CASSPNTGTGDEKLFF	TGTGCCAGCTCACCAAACACCGGGACAGGGGATGAAAAACTGTTTTTT
15	.	TRBV7-9	TRBD1	TRBJ2-3	CASSFATGGTDTQYF	TGTGCCAGCAGCTTCGCGACAGGGGGCACAGATACGCAGTATTTT
15	.	TRBV28	.	TRBJ2-7	CASSLPRGGRGEQYF	TGTGCCAGCAGTCTCCCGAGGGGGGGGCGAGGGGAGCAGTACTTC
15	.	TRBV28	TRBD1	TRBJ1-5	CASSVLGQGGQPQHF	TGTGCCAGCAGTGTCCTGGGACAGGGTGGCCAGCCCCAGCATTTT
14	.	TRBV5-1	.	TRBJ2-3	CASSLGQSTDTQYF	TGCGCCAGCAGCTTGGGTCAGAGCACAGATACGCAGTATTTT
15	.	TRBV4-3	TRBD1	TRBJ2-5	CASSQETGAWETQYF	TGCGCCAGCAGCCAAGAGACAGGGGCGTGGGAGACCCAGTACTTC
13	.	TRBV9	.	TRBJ1-1	CASSASDRTEAFF	TGTGCCAGCAGCGCTAGCGATAGAACTGAAGCTTTCTTT
13	.	TRBV6-2/TRBV6-3	.	TRBJ2-5	CASSNRGQETQYF	TGTGCCAGCAGTAACCGGGGGCAAGAGACCCAGTACTTC
13	.	TRBV7-9	.	TRBJ1-1	CASLLGVGTEAFF	TGTGCCAGCCTCCTCGGGGTGGGCACTGAAGCTTTCTTT
15	.	TRBV24-1	.	TRBJ2-1	CATSHPSSSYNEQFF	TGTGCCACCAGCCATCCAAGTAGCTCCTACAATGAGCAGTTCTTC
17	.	TRBV5-1	TRBD1	TRBJ1-3	CASSLEGQGRAGNTIYF	TGCGCCAGCAGCCTGGAGGGACAGGGAAGGGCTGGAAACACCATATATTTT
12	.	TRBV7-9	.	TRBJ2-3	CASSSESDTQYF	TGTGCCAGCAGCTCCGAGTCGGATACGCAGTATTTT
15	.	TRBV6-5	TRBD2	TRBJ2-3	CASTARRGGIDTQYF	TGTGCCAGCACCGCCAGGCGGGGGGGTATAGATACGCAGTATTTT
13	.	TRBV29-1	TRBD1	TRBJ1-1	CSVEAQGCTEAFF	TGCAGCGTTGAGGCACAGGGGTGTACTGAAGCTTTCTTT
14	.	TRBV6-5	TRBD2	TRBJ2-7	CASSPAGGPYEQYF	TGTGCCAGCAGCCCAGCGGGAGGGCCATACGAGCAGTACTTC
18	.	TRBV4-1	TRBD2	TRBJ2-3	CASSQGELAGGPTHTQYF	TGCGCCAGCAGCCAGGGGGAACTAGCGGGGGGCCCCACCCATACGCAGTATTTT
17	.	TRBV28	.	TRBJ1-5	CASSQPGVGVSNQPQHF	TGTGCCAGCAGTCAACCAGGCGTAGGCGTTAGCAATCAGCCCCAGCATTTT
15	.	TRBV28	TRBD2	TRBJ2-1	CASSLTGLAHNEQFF	TGTGCCAGCAGTTTGACTGGACTAGCCCACAATGAGCAGTTCTTC
13	.	TRBV11-2	.	TRBJ1-1	CASSPDTSTEAFF	TGTGCCAGCTCCCCGGACACATCCACTGAAGCTTTCTTT
13	.	TRBV18	.	TRBJ2-2	CASSPERRGELFF	TGTGCCAGCTCACCCGAGCGGAGAGGGGAGCTGTTTTTT
17	.	TRBV7-2	TRBD2	TRBJ2-5	CASSLRGLAAIQETQYF	TGTGCCAGCAGCTTAAGGGGACTAGCGGCGATCCAAGAGACCCAGTACTTC
14	.	TRBV6-6	TRBD1	TRBJ2-5	CASTQGQGDETQYF	TGTGCCAGCACCCAAGGACAGGGGGATGAGACCCAGTACTTC
12	.	TRBV19	.	TRBJ1-1	CASTLGAVEAFF	TGTGCCAGTACCCTGGGGGCCGTTGAAGCTTTCTTT
15	.	TRBV28	TRBD1	TRBJ1-5	CASSPLGTANQPQHF	TGTGCCAGCAGTCCGCTAGGGACAGCTAATCAGCCCCAGCATTTT
14	once	TRBV11-2	.	TRBJ1-5	CASSLADSNQPQHF	TGTGCCAGCAGCTTGGCAGATAGCAATCAGCCCCAGCATTTT
14	.	TRBV5-1	TRBD1	TRBJ1-1	CASSSDRANTEAFF	TGCGCCAGCAGCTCCGACAGGGCGAACACTGAAGCTTTCTTT
14	.	TRBV6-5	.	TRBJ1-1	CASSYLRQNTEAFF	TGTGCCAGCAGTTATTTAAGACAGAACACTGAAGCTTTCTTT
12	.	TRBV9	TRBD1	TRBJ1-1	CASSATGSEAFF	TGTGCCAGCAGCGCGACAGGGTCTGAAGCTTTCTTT
14	.	TRBV4-2	TRBD1	TRBJ1-2	CASSSWDRGGGYTF	TGTGCCAGCAGCTCATGGGACAGGGGTGGAGGCTACACCTTC
13	.	TRBV9	.	TRBJ1-3	CASSVSVRNTIYF	TGTGCCAGCAGCGTATCGGTGAGGAACACCATATATTTT
12	.	TRBV19	.	TRBJ1-2	CASSRGFYGYTF	TGTGCCAGTAGTAGAGGGTTCTATGGCTACACCTTC
16	.	TRBV27	.	TRBJ2-5	CASSFQSGAVQETQYF	TGTGCCAGCAGTTTTCAATCTGGGGCAGTACAAGAGACCCAGTACTTC
14	.	TRBV19	TRBD1	TRBJ1-1	CASSITGAVTEAFF	TGTGCCAGTAGTATTACAGGGGCAGTCACTGAAGCTTTCTTT
13	.	TRBV2	.	TRBJ1-6	CASKRQENSPLHF	TGTGCCAGCAAGAGACAAGAAAATTCACCCCTCCACTTT
15	.	TRBV5-1	TRBD1	TRBJ1-1	CASSPGGTGSPEAFF	TGCGCCAGCAGCCCGGGGGGGACAGGGTCGCCTGAAGCTTTCTTT
17	.	TRBV28	TRBD1	TRBJ1-3	CASSNAGQGHSGNTIYF	TGTGCCAGCAGTAACGCCGGACAGGGCCACTCTGGAAACACCATATATTTT
16	once	TRBV2	.	TRBJ1-2	CASSWAGQRHNYGYTF	TGTGCCAGCTCCTGGGCAGGGCAGCGACACAACTATGGCTACACCTTC
16	.	TRBV6-6	TRBD2	TRBJ2-1	CASSPPGLAAYNEQFF	TGTGCCAGCAGTCCTCCGGGACTAGCGGCATACAATGAGCAGTTCTTC
15	.	TRBV5-1	.	TRBJ2-7	CASSPVSGVSYEQYF	TGCGCCAGCAGCCCCGTTTCCGGGGTATCCTACGAGCAGTACTTC
13	.	TRBV19	.	TRBJ1-1	CASTLGAGLGAFF	TGTGCCAGTACTCTAGGGGCCGGCCTTGGGGCTTTCTTT
12	.	TRBV19	.	TRBJ1-1	CASSFRAAEAFF	TGTGCCAGTAGCTTCAGGGCGGCGGAAGCTTTCTTT
12	.	TRBV12-5	TRBD1	TRBJ1-6	CASSRDSSPLHF	TGTGCCTCCTCCAGGGACAGTTCACCCCTCCACTTT
16	.	TRBV30	TRBD1	TRBJ1-2	CAWSLHKTGDYYGYTF	TGTGCCTGGAGCCTCCATAAGACAGGGGATTACTATGGCTACACCTTC
14	.	TRBV7-3	.	TRBJ1-1	CASSLNSWASEAFF	TGTGCCAGCAGCTTAAACTCCTGGGCGTCTGAAGCTTTCTTT
16	.	TRBV7-2	TRBD2	TRBJ2-3	CASSLGLAARTDTQYF	TGTGCCAGCAGCTTAGGGCTAGCGGCCCGCACAGATACGCAGTATTTT
14	.	TRBV21-1	.	TRBJ1-2	CASSKYKGDYGYTF	TGTGCCAGCAGCAAATATAAGGGGGACTATGGCTACACCTTC
15	.	TRBV5-1	TRBD1	TRBJ2-2	CASSPQGVDTGELFF	TGCGCCAGCAGCCCCCAGGGGGTGGACACCGGGGAGCTGTTTTTT
14	.	TRBV24-1	.	TRBJ1-5	CATSDPGGNQPQHF	TGTGCCACCAGTGATCCGGGAGGCAATCAGCCCCAGCATTTT
15	.	TRBV11-2	.	TRBJ1-2	CASSSIRGHNYGYTF	TGTGCCAGCAGCTCAATTAGGGGTCATAACTATGGCTACACCTTC
16	.	TRBV2	.	TRBJ2-5	CASKYELQNIQETQYF	TGTGCCAGCAAGTACGAGTTACAGAATATCCAAGAGACCCAGTACTTC
15	.	TRBV27	TRBD1	TRBJ1-5	CASKPGQGSNQPQHF	TGTGCCAGCAAACCGGGACAGGGGAGCAATCAGCCCCAGCATTTT
14	.	TRBV19	.	TRBJ1-1	CASSIRGRGTEAFF	TGTGCCAGTAGTATTCGTGGGCGAGGGACTGAAGCTTTCTTT
17	.	TRBV18	TRBD2	TRBJ2-3	CASSPRTSGGFTDTQYF	TGTGCCAGCTCACCACGGACTAGCGGGGGATTCACAGATACGCAGTATTTT
17	.	TRBV5-4	.	TRBJ2-3	CASSFGVGGWGTDTQYF	TGTGCCAGCAGCTTTGGTGTTGGGGGCTGGGGCACAGATACGCAGTATTTT
12	.	TRBV29-1	TRBD1	TRBJ1-1	CSVDRTGWLAFF	TGCAGCGTTGATAGGACAGGATGGTTGGCTTTCTTT
13	.	TRBV4-3	.	TRBJ2-7	CASSQVKDTEQYF	TGCGCCAGCAGCCAAGTAAAGGACACCGAGCAGTACTTC
14	.	TRBV18	TRBD1	TRBJ1-1	CASSSGQGVTEAFF	TGTGCCAGCTCATCGGGACAGGGGGTGACTGAAGCTTTCTTT